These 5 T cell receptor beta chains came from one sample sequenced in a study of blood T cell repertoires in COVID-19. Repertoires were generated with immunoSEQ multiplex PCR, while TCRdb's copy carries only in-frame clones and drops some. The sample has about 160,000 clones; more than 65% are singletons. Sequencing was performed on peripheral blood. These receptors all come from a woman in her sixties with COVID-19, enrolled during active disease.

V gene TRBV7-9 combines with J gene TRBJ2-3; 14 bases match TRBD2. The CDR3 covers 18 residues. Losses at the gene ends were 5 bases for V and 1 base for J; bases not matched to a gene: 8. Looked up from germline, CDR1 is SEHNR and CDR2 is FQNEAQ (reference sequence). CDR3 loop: CASSARLAGGSGTDTQYF. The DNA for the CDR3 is TGTGCCAGCAGCGCACGACTAGCGGGGGGGAGTGGCACAGATACGCAGTATTTT. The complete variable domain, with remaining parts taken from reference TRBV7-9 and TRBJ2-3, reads DTGVSQNPRHKITKRGQNVTFRCDPISEHNRLYWYRQTLGQGPEFLTYFQNEAQLEKSRLLSDRFSAERPKGSFSTLEIQRTEQGDSAMYLCASSARLAGGSGTDTQYFGPGTRLTVL.

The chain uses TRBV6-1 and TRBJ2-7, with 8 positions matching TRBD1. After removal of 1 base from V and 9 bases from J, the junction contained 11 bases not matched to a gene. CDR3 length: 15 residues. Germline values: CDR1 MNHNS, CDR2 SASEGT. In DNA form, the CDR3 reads TGTGCCAGCAGTGAAGGAACTAACAGGGGGAAAGGGCAGTACGTC. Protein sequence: CASSEGTNRGKGQYV.

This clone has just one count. CDR3 nucleotide sequence: TGTGCCAGCAGCTTAAAACTCGGGAGGGCCGGGAGTGAGCAGTTCTTC. It specifies CASSLKLGRAGSEQFF. V usage is TRBV7-3 and J usage is TRBJ2-1; TRBD2 matches at 8 bases. With 1 base clipped from V and 9 bases from J, the junction kept 11 bases outside the gene matches. The CDR3 consists of 16 residues. Germline assignment: CDR1 SGHTA and CDR2 FQGTGA.

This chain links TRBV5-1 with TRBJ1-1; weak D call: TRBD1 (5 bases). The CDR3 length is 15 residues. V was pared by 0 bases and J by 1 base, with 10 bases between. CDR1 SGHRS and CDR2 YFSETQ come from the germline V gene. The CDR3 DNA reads TGCGCCAGCAGCTTGGGAGGCAGGGAGAACACTGAAGCTTTCTTT. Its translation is CASSLGGRENTEAFF. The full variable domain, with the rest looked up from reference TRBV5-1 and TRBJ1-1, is KAGVTQTPRYLIKTRGQQVTLSCSPISGHRSVSWYQQTPGQGLQFLFEYFSETQRNKGNFPGRFSGRQFSNSRSEMNVSTLELGDSALYLCASSLGGRENTEAFFGQGTRLTVV.

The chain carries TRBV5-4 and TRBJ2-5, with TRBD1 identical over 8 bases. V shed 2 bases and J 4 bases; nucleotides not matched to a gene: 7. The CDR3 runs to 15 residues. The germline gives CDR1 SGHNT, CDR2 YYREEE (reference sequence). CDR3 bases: TGTGCCAGCAGCTTACCCGGGACAGGACGAGAGACCCAGTACTTC. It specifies CASSLPGTGRETQYF.